These 27 T cell receptor beta chains came from one sample sequenced in a study of T cells expressing NK-cell markers (dated by TCRdb to the early 2020s). The library was generated by 5' RACE. Data came from an Illumina HiSeq 2000. Each entry corresponds to one CDR3 protein sequence from reads that TCRdb reprocessed, and DNA is not given. This sample's table lists 250,000 or so distinct CDR3 sequences. The ten largest clonotypes hold around 4.3% of the sample. The sequenced material came from blood T cells: a sorted CD56 or NKG2C T cell subset, CD4+ or CD8+ T cells, or bulk PBMC T cells (not recorded which). Every receptor here comes from a woman between 18 and 70 years old in good health.

The chain joins TRBV20-1 to TRBJ2-1. CDR1 and CDR2 from the germline V gene are DFQATT and SNEGSKA (reference sequence). There are 14 residues in the CDR3. This CDR3 reads CSAPQKVLNNEQFF.

This chain links TRBV5-1 with TRBJ2-7. The CDR3 runs to 12 residues. Germline CDR1 SGHRS, CDR2 YFSETQ. The CDR3: CASSGESYEQYF. Full variable domain (rest looked up from reference TRBV5-1 and TRBJ2-7): KAGVTQTPRYLIKTRGQQVTLSCSPISGHRSVSWYQQTPGQGLQFLFEYFSETQRNKGNFPGRFSGRQFSNSRSEMNVSTLELGDSALYLCASSGESYEQYFGPGTRLTVT.

The J gene is TRBJ2-2, the V gene TRBV20-1; TCRdb gives TRBD2 as the D gene, but with no DNA this cannot be confirmed. Germline CDR1 DFQATT, CDR2 SNEGSKA (reference sequence). This CDR3 is 16 amino acids long. The CDR3 sequence is CSARDQGLAYTGELFF.

The rearrangement joins TRBV4-3 to TRBJ1-1; the TRBD1 assignment by TCRdb is unverifiable without DNA. The length of the CDR3 is 14 residues. The germline V gene encodes CDR1 LGHNA and CDR2 YSLEER. The CDR3: CASSQEGQGAEAFF.

J is TRBJ1-6 and V is TRBV20-1; checking the TCRdb D call of TRBD1 is not possible without DNA. This CDR3 is 15 amino acids long. The germline V gene encodes CDR1 DFQATT and CDR2 SNEGSKA (reference sequence). The CDR3: CSATGGKKTNSPLHF.

The chain links TRBV20-1 to TRBJ1-5. Per germline, CDR1 DFQATT and CDR2 SNEGSKA (reference sequence). The CDR3 sequence is 12 residues long. The CDR3 protein is CSARDGSKPQHF.

The chain is built from TRBV20-1 and TRBJ2-4. Germline V gene sequence: CDR1 DFQATT, CDR2 SNEGSKA (reference sequence). The CDR3 sequence is 14 residues long. The CDR3 loop is CSAISGSLKNIQYF.

The chain couples TRBV12-3 or TRBV12-4 to TRBJ1-5; the TCRdb D gene call, TRBD1, has no DNA to confirm it. The CDR3 contains 14 residues. CDR3 amino acids: CASTLTGTNQPQHF.

The rearrangement links TRBV7-2 to TRBJ1-3. CDR1 and CDR2 from the germline V gene are SGHTA and FQGNSA. The CDR3 runs 14 residues. The CDR3 loop is CASASGASGNTIYF.

The chain couples TRBV10-1 to TRBJ2-5. Germline V gene lookup returns CDR1 WNHNN and CDR2 SYGVQD (reference sequence). CDR3 size: 13 residues. This CDR3 reads CASSTKATGTQYF.

The chain carries TRBV6-2 or TRBV6-3 and TRBJ2-5; the D gene TCRdb calls, TRBD1, cannot be checked with no DNA. Germline V gene sequence: CDR1 MNHEY, CDR2 SVGEGT. This CDR3 spans 17 amino acids. The CDR3 loop is CASSPSGGGKYQETQYF.

This chain joins TRBV7-2 and TRBJ2-1. This CDR3 has 13 amino acids. Germline assignment: CDR1 SGHTA and CDR2 FQGNSA. CDR3 in amino acids: CASSLRTYNEQFF.

The J gene is TRBJ1-1, the V gene TRBV12-3 or TRBV12-4; absent DNA, TCRdb's TRBD1 call cannot be checked. The CDR3 has 14 residues. CDR3 region: CASSRQLTNTEAFF.

The V and J genes are TRBV7-9 and TRBJ2-1; TCRdb proposes TRBD2, but this gene call is untestable without DNA. CDR3 length: 16 residues. CDR1 is SEHNR, CDR2 FQNEAQ, per germline (reference sequence). The CDR3 protein is CASSLGSSGRGNEQFF.

The genes are TRBV30 and TRBJ2-2; TCRdb lists TRBD2, though no DNA is available to test this call. The CDR3 is 13 residues long. Per the germline V gene, CDR1 is GTSNPN and CDR2 is SVGIG (reference sequence). CDR3 sequence reads: CACSKAGTGELFF. Full variable domain (remainder filled in from reference TRBV30 and TRBJ2-2): SQTIHQWPATLVQPVGSPLSLECTVEGTSNPNLYWYRQAAGRGLQLLFYSVGIGQISSEVPQNLSASRPQDRQFILSSKKLLLSDSGFYLCACSKAGTGELFFGEGSRLTVL.

This sequence joins TRBV20-1 and TRBJ2-5; TCRdb lists TRBD1, though no DNA is available to test this call. This CDR3 region has 14 residues. Germline CDR1 is DFQATT and CDR2 is SNEGSKA (reference sequence). CDR3 sequence reads: CSADPPVTEETQYF.

The CDR3 loop is CASSGGMVAGTGELFF. The genes are TRBV5-1 and TRBJ2-2; the TCRdb D gene call, TRBD2, has no DNA to confirm it. Germline CDR1 SGHRS, CDR2 YFSETQ. The CDR3 is 16 residues long.

The chain joins TRBV29-1 to TRBJ2-5. Germline assignment: CDR1 SQVTM and CDR2 ANQGSEA. The CDR3 is made up of 13 amino acids. This CDR3 is CSVELGVQETQYF.

The chain combines TRBV7-2 with TRBJ2-7; checking the TCRdb D call of TRBD2 is not possible without DNA. Germline-derived CDR1 and CDR2 are SGHTA and FQGNSA. The CDR3 loop spans 16 amino acids. This CDR3 reads CASSLEPLALTYEQYF.

CDR3: CASSLDSTRQETQYF. The rearrangement joins TRBV11-2 to TRBJ2-5. The CDR3 extends over 15 amino acids. Germline-derived CDR1 and CDR2 are SGHAT and FQNNGV.

This chain joins TRBV7-2 and TRBJ1-4; the D gene TCRdb calls, TRBD1, cannot be checked with no DNA. The germline V gene has CDR1 SGHTA and CDR2 FQGNSA. The CDR3 is 15 residues long. CDR3 amino acids: CASTYSRGGEEKLFF.

The J gene is TRBJ2-7, the V gene TRBV4-3. The length of the CDR3 is 15 residues. CDR1 is LGHNA and CDR2 is YSLEER in the germline V gene. CDR3 loop: CASSQDYLNGYEQYF.

The chain links TRBV7-3 to TRBJ2-3; the TRBD2 assignment by TCRdb is unverifiable without DNA. The germline V gene encodes CDR1 SGHTA and CDR2 FQGTGA. The CDR3 runs to 15 residues. The CDR3 reads CASSLTGLGSDTQYF. Complete variable domain (other parts from reference TRBV7-3 and TRBJ2-3): GAGVSQTPSNKVTEKGKYVELRCDPISGHTALYWYRQSLGQGPEFLIYFQGTGAADDSGLPNDRFFAVRPEGSVSTLKIQRTERGDSAVYLCASSLTGLGSDTQYFGPGTRLTVL.

V gene TRBV29-1 combines with J gene TRBJ2-3; no DNA is available, so the TRBD1 call from TCRdb remains unchecked. Germline values: CDR1 SQVTM, CDR2 ANQGSEA. The CDR3 sequence is 15 residues long. The CDR3 region is CSVPLWTGGSDTQYF.

V usage is TRBV2 and J usage is TRBJ2-7. CDR3 size: 14 residues. Germline values: CDR1 SNHLY, CDR2 FYNNEI. CDR3 protein: CASSRERGTYEQYF.

This chain connects TRBV5-4 to TRBJ2-7; the TCRdb call, TRBD1, lacks DNA for checking. There are 13 residues in the CDR3. The germline CDR1 and CDR2 sequences are SGHNT and YYREEE (reference sequence). CDR3 sequence: CASSLKGTYEQYF.

This chain links TRBV11-2 with TRBJ2-5; the D call of TRBD2 rests on TCRdb alone, since no DNA is present to check it. Germline V gene lookup returns CDR1 SGHAT and CDR2 FQNNGV. This CDR3 comprises 13 residues. The CDR3 here is CASRLTSVETQYF.